This note documents a single T cell receptor beta chain sequence. Its antigen is unknown. The data stem from a study of cytomegalovirus exposure and HLA in healthy donors (dated by TCRdb to the late 2010s). For the wider study: An earlier analysis of some 550 of the donors reported 250 to 350 Gb of sequence data and about 100 million unique TCR beta sequences from 150 million to 200 million T cells. Among some 410 genotyped donors of the cohort, an average of about 240,000 unique TCR beta nucleotide sequences were sequenced per donor, approximately 20% of them non-productive. An earlier analysis of fewer than 750 of the donors used high-throughput TCR beta sequencing to judge whether each TCR beta V gene segment behaved as functional or pseudogenic. The study used immunosequencing to profile the T cell repertoires of around 600 subjects and linked those repertoires to cytomegalovirus serostatus. Alongside the repertoire data, information on donor age, sex, ethnicity and CMV serostatus was compiled. The number of donors typed differed by locus, with roughly 629-640 for A, B, C, DRB1 and DQB1, over 500 for DQA1, approximately 570 for DPA1, and 400 to 490 for DPB1. Rather than drawing on any new phenotypic data, the later analysis identified candidate immune exposures from TCR beta sequences and the way those sequences occurred across donors. A separate validation cohort of roughly 130 different subjects was used in addition to the roughly 620-subject first cohort. A few DR-DQ haplotypes were handled as single units for association and clustering because linkage in the cohort was strong. In a later analysis, previously published TCR beta repertoires from roughly 710 donors were re-analyzed and high-resolution HLA genotyping was added so that TCR occurrence patterns could be studied. Both class I and class II loci were covered by HLA typing, at four-digit resolution. A later genetic analysis took genome-wide SNP genotypes for about 65% of the 666 donors and used that subset as a discovery cohort. The genetic ancestry cluster associated with self-reported Caucasian donors included 81% of the approximately 430 genotyped donors. All discovery cohort repertoires had been generated on a single sequencing platform. An early release covering about 600 HLA-typed donors comprised roughly 300 gigabases of sequencing data and around 80 million unique TCR sequences. High-throughput TCR immunosequencing, statistical association of individual TCRs with disease status, and machine learning were combined to predict cytomegalovirus infection status. The study aimed to test whether cataloging public T cell receptors could reveal signatures of past pathogen exposure.

Libraries came from the immunoSEQ multiplex PCR assay. For the multiplex PCR, a mixture combining 60 forward primers for TCR Vbeta segments and 13 reverse primers for TCR Jbeta segments was used. The CDR3 region of rearranged TCR beta genes was amplified from genomic DNA with a multiplex PCR assay. Amplified TCR beta libraries were sequenced as 87-base-pair reads on the Illumina HiSeq System. For the original study's pipeline: Across the 600 to 700 repertoires, a later analysis counted tens of millions of unique TCR beta chains, roughly 11 million of which were shared by at least two donors. To remove PCR and sequencing errors, raw reads were error-corrected and collapsed into unique sequences using a nearest-neighbor algorithm that merged closely related sequences. To assign V, D and J gene segments, CDR3 sequences were aligned to IMGT reference sequences. Each retained sequence needed at least a six-nucleotide match to both a V gene segment and a J gene segment. A rearrangement was called productive if the CDR3 had no stop codons and remained in frame with V and J, and every other rearrangement was called non-productive. Following IMGT convention, CDR3 was defined as the stretch from the second conserved V-encoded cysteine up to the conserved J-encoded phenylalanine. The earlier analysis of 587 of the donors excluded sequences that lacked an unambiguous match to a single V gene segment. In an earlier analysis of approximately 590 of the donors, V segments were called functional above 56.7% productive rearrangements and were called segregating when the between-donor standard deviation exceeded 5%. A statistical classification framework was built to diagnose cytomegalovirus status from the catalog of TCR beta chain sequences. In a later analysis, TCR nucleotide sequences were compared against IMGT/GENE-DB human TR gene sequences so that V and J genes could be assigned. Using the TCRdist pipeline, a later analysis assigned CDR3 sequences along with most-parsimonious VDJ recombination scenarios. In a later analysis, each TCR beta chain was defined by its CDR3 amino acid sequence together with its V-gene family, and reads without a unique V-gene family were excluded. A later analysis removed roughly 590 highly shared, low-generation-probability nucleotide sequences to deal with suspected cross-contamination and a sequencing artifact. A later analysis calculated a clonal expansion index for each public chain from normalized within-repertoire ranks of inferred template counts. In a later analysis, generation probabilities were computed using a VDJ recombination model fitted to out-of-frame rearrangements, and the results were checked against IGoR. Hypergeometric tests were used in a later analysis to score TCR-TCR, TCR-HLA and TCR-CMV co-occurrence, with a repertoire-size bias correction applied to the TCR pairs. To estimate false discovery rates, a later analysis permuted the HLA or CMV assignments 20 times. In a later analysis, co-occurring TCRs were grouped using DBSCAN, and TCRdist sequence similarity was added for clustering within HLA-allele-positive subsets. Co-occurrence clustering excluded repertoires with fewer than 30,000 or more than 120,000 public chains, plus five with anomalous nucleotide sharing. TCRdb provides this immuneACCESS table in a form limited to in-frame rearrangements. Some clones are lacking; in checked studies, under half of them reflect an unresolved V gene, and why the rest are absent is not known. From that table come the V and J calls and clone size; the DNA was used to work out D and trimming. The sample table includes 25,000 to 40,000 clones. The ten largest clones capture over 4% of the sample.

Broad study findings and their caveats: Across donors, most TCR sequences were observed very rarely, whereas some public TCRs were present in many individuals. At a false discovery rate of 0.05, a later analysis linked 16,951 TCR beta sequences to specific HLA alleles. Some IMGT-functional V segments, including TRBV6-2 and TRBV6-3, could not be told apart with the 87-base-pair reads, so those segments were excluded. Cytomegalovirus status was reported to be diagnosed by the classifier with high specificity and sensitivity in both the original and validation cohorts. In a later analysis, the rate of TCR association differed among HLA loci, with DRB1 alleles having the most associated TCRs and HLA-C alleles having the fewest. When HLA alleles, especially DR and DQ, strongly co-occurred, attributing TCR associations to individual alleles was difficult. The earlier analysis of some 540 of the donors excluded roughly 16 rarely observed V segments, including chromosome 9 orphons, because counts were too low. V-gene and J-gene trimming of TCR beta chains was associated with a missense DCLRE1C variant in a later genetic analysis, and the association was replicated in an independent cohort. In vitro tests confirmed that a few of the cytomegalovirus-associated TCR beta chains recognize cytomegalovirus antigens. Immune exposure information for the cohort was limited to CMV serostatus. The study gave a list of about 160 TCR beta chains associated with cytomegalovirus. Compared with the approximately 600-donor mean, donors in an Asian-associated ancestry cluster had fewer N-insertions in productive TCRs, according to a later genetic analysis. Most CMV-associated TCR beta chains appeared to be HLA-restricted in a later analysis, and the HLA associations seemed to be driven largely by CMV exposure. Correlated functional status among segregating V segments might be attributable to linkage disequilibrium, but an unknown experimental factor could not be ruled out. The authors suggested that the approach could potentially be generalized to other disease states and immunological phenotypes. According to a later analysis, parvovirus B19, influenza, CMV and Epstein-Barr virus appeared linked to several top co-occurrence clusters. In an earlier analysis of approximately 600 of the donors, most TCR beta V segments were observed in productive rearrangements about 87% or about 30% of the time, broadly matching IMGT annotations. Compared with equally common non-associated chains, HLA-associated TCR beta chains in a later analysis were more clonally expanded and had lower generation probabilities. The sequencing pipeline was judged likely to have produced a cluster of highly shared sequence variants as a technical artifact. This cohort had only TCR beta chains sequenced, and the lack of alpha or paired-chain data limited which features could be detected. Roughly uniform sequencing depth across donors was assumed in presence/absence analyses, although this assumption may not hold. HLA typing was unavailable for some donors at each locus, so association tests used only the typed subset. A further reported finding was that TCR beta sequences accurately predicted the HLA-A and HLA-B alleles for most subjects in the first cohort.

The germline V gene (reference sequence) supplies CDR1 SEHNR and CDR2 FQNEAQ. For this chain, trimming is 4 bases at the V end and 4 bases at the J end, and the number of junction bases without a gene match is 7. From the cysteine up to the phenylalanine, the CDR3 has a length of 15 residues. Only the CDR3 DNA stays, 45 bases, in frame from base 1. The cohort comprised some 730 healthy bone marrow donors. Cohort members were all nominally healthy when sampled, although unrecorded immune exposures were likely present. The donor was CMV seropositive and was included in the group of 290 or so seropositive cohort members. A peripheral blood sample was collected from each donor, and TCR beta sequencing was performed on peripheral blood mononuclear cells. Genomic DNA was extracted from the blood cell samples with the Qiagen DNeasy Blood Extraction Kit.

The clonotype comes from a woman aged 35 to 49 in good health and CMV-seropositive. Sequences were obtained from PBMCs. Rearrangement joined TRBV7-9 to TRBJ2-7, and 10 bases in between align with TRBD2. In nucleotides, the sequence is TGTGCCAGCAGCTCTCCGGCTAGCGGGAGTTACGAGCAGTACTTC. Translated, this gives CASSSPASGSYEQYF. When the CDR3 is completed using the reference TRBV7-9 and TRBJ2-7 genes on either side, the full variable domain is DTGVSQNPRHKITKRGQNVTFRCDPISEHNRLYWYRQTLGQGPEFLTYFQNEAQLEKSRLLSDRFSAERPKGSFSTLEIQRTEQGDSAMYLCASSSPASGSYEQYFGPGTRLTVT.